This section outlines one T cell receptor beta chain sequence together with its context. CDR3 length: 17 amino acids. From germline, CDR1 is SGHDT and CDR2 YYEEEE. V trimming: 3 bases; J trimming: 6 bases; junction bases outside the gene matches: 13. The data derive from a study of T cell changes during pregnancy in multiple sclerosis. The repertoire was sequenced with immunoSEQ multiplex PCR; TCRdb's copy has only in-frame clones and lacks some. Here the sample spans some 99,000 clones, roughly 92% being singletons. The sequenced sample was peripheral blood, obtained after pregnancy. The V call is TRBV5-6, the J call TRBJ2-2; 8 bases are shared with TRBD2. This clonotype was obtained from a female donor with multiple sclerosis, enrolled in a pregnancy study. The CDR3 DNA follows: TGTGCCAGCAGCTCATCCCTAGCGGGTTTTGAGCCCGGGGAGCTGTTTTTT. This encodes CASSSSLAGFEPGELFF.